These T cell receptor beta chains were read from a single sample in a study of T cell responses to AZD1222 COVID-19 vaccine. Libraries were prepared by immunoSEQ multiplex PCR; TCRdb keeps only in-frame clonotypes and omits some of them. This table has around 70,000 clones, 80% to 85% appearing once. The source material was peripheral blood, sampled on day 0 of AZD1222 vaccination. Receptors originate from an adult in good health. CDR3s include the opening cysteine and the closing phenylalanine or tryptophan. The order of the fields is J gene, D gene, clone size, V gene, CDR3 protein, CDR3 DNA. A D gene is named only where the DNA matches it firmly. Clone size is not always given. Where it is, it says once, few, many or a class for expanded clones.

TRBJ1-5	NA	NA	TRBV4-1	CASSRGQGGNQPQHF	TGCGCCAGCAGCCGCGGCCAGGGTGGGAATCAGCCCCAGCATTTT
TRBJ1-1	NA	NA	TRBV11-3	CASSLVADTEAFF	TGTGCCAGCAGCTTAGTTGCCGACACTGAAGCTTTCTTT
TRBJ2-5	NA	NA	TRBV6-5	CASQFGQRRTQYF	TGTGCCAGCCAATTTGGACAGCGACGGACCCAGTACTTC
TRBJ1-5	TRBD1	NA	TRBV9	CASSVGTGYQPQHF	TGTGCCAGCAGCGTAGGGACAGGGTATCAGCCCCAGCATTTT
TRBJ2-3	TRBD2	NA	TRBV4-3	CASSQDWRGGRDTQYF	TGCGCCAGCAGCCAAGATTGGCGGGGGGGCCGGGATACGCAGTATTTT
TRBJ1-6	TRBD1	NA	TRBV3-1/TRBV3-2	CASSQKQGTSYNSPLHF	TGTGCCAGCAGCCAAAAACAGGGGACCTCCTATAATTCACCCCTCCACTTT
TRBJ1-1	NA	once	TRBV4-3	CASSQSLTPWATEAFF	TGCGCCAGCAGCCAATCATTGACACCCTGGGCCACTGAAGCTTTCTTT
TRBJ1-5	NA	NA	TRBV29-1	CSVPGTYRNQPQHF	TGCAGCGTACCCGGGACATATCGCAATCAGCCCCAGCATTTT
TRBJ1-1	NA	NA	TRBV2	CASNRQMNTEAFF	TGTGCCAGCAATCGACAGATGAACACTGAAGCTTTCTTT
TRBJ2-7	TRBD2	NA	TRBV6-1	CASSDSGGTYEQYF	TGTGCCAGCAGTGATAGCGGGGGGACCTACGAGCAGTACTTC
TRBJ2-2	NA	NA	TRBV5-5	CASSSSLEHVNTGELFF	TGTGCCAGCAGCTCGTCCTTGGAGCACGTGAACACCGGGGAGCTGTTTTTT
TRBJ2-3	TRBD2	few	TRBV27	CASSSAHDLGGGITDTQYF	TGTGCCAGCAGTTCTGCCCACGATTTAGGCGGGGGGATCACAGATACGCAGTATTTT
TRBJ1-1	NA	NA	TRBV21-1	CASSKRQGADTEAFF	TGTGCCAGCAGCAAAAGACAGGGGGCAGACACTGAAGCTTTCTTT
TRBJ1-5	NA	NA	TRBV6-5	CAAGGEGNQPQHF	TGTGCCGCGGGGGGGGAGGGCAATCAGCCCCAGCATTTT
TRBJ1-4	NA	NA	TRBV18	CASSPRLNEKLFF	TGTGCCAGCTCACCACGACTGAATGAAAAACTGTTTTTT
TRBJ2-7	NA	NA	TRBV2	CASSEVTYRSYEQYF	TGTGCCAGCAGTGAAGTTACTTACCGCTCCTACGAGCAGTACTTC
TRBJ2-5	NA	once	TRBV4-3	CASSQEVGGETQYF	TGCGCCAGCAGCCAAGAGGTAGGGGGAGAGACCCAGTACTTC
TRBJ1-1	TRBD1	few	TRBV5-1	CASSLLNRGNTEAFF	TGCGCCAGCAGCTTGTTGAACAGGGGGAACACTGAAGCTTTCTTT
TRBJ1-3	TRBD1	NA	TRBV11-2	CASSPRTGGLSSGNTIYF	TGTGCCAGCAGCCCAAGGACAGGGGGCTTGAGTAGTGGAAACACCATATATTTT
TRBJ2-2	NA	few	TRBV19	CAIPSGRNTGELFF	TGTGCCATACCTTCGGGACGGAACACCGGGGAGCTGTTTTTT
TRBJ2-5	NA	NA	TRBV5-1	CASSITGTQETQYF	TGCGCCAGCAGCATCACCGGGACCCAAGAGACCCAGTACTTC
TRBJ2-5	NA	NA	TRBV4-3	CASSPQSWVQETQYF	TGCGCCAGCAGCCCCCAAAGCTGGGTACAAGAGACCCAGTACTTC
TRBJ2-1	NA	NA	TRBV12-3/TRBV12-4	CASSLQRLEQFF	TGTGCCAGCAGCCTACAAAGGCTTGAGCAGTTCTTC
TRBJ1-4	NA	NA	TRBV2	CASHTTTNEKLFF	TGTGCCAGCCACACCACAACTAATGAAAAACTGTTTTTT